This T cell receptor beta chain was identified during a study of Tregs in tolerant kidney transplant recipients. Whole-study findings and limits: Validation in larger populations is needed because few patients were studied.

V lost 6 bases and J lost 0; bases outside the gene matches: 2. The CDR3 runs 14 residues. Germline V CDR1 and CDR2: MNHEY, SMNVEV (reference sequence). CD4+CD25+CD127- Tregs, CD4+CD25- non-Tregs, CD4 and CD8 cells were sorted. An overnight rest at 37°C with about 200 IU/ml IL-2 preceded regulatory T cell sorting from thawed PBMCs. Profiling relied on immunoSEQ multiplex PCR, and the TCRdb table lists in-frame clones only, not all of them. The sample yields fewer than 65,000 clones, 70% to 90% seen once. As regards this clone: The antigen is not known.

The origin of this receptor is a human donor who received a combined kidney and bone marrow transplant. This sequence joins TRBV27 and TRBJ2-3, with 8 bases lining up with TRBD2. Sequencing was performed on Tregs from blood, taken before the transplant. Here the CDR3 DNA reads TGTGCCAGCAGGCCTAGCGGGAGCACAGATACGCAGTATTTT. Encoded protein: CASRPSGSTDTQYF.